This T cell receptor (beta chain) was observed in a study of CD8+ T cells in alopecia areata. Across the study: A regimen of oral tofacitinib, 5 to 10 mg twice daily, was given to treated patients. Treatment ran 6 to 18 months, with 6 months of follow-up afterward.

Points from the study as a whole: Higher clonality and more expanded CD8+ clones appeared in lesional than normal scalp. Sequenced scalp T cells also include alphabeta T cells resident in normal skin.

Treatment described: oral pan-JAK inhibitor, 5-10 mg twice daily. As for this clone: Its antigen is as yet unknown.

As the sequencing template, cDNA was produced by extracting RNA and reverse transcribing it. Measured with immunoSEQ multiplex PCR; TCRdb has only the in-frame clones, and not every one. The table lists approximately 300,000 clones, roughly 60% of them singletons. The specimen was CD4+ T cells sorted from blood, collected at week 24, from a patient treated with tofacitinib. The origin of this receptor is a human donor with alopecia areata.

The CDR3 loop is CASSAGLAGVNEQFF. DNA of the CDR3: TGTGCCAGCAGTGCCGGACTAGCGGGGGTTAATGAGCAGTTCTTC. The chain is built from TRBV6-1 and TRBJ2-1; TRBD2 matches at 13 bases. Trimming at V came to 4 bases and at J to 7 bases, leaving 4 bases not matched to a gene. Germline V CDR1 and CDR2: MNHNS, SASEGT. This CDR3 contains 15 residues.